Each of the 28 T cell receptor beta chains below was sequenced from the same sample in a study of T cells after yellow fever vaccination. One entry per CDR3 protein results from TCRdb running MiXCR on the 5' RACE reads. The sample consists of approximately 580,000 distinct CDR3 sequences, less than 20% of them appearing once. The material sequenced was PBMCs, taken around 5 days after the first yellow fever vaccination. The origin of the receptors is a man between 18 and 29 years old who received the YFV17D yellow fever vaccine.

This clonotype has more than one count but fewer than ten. The CDR3 nucleotides are TGTGCCAGCAGCCATGCGACGGGGGCCGGCACTGAAGCTTTCTTT. This encodes CASSHATGAGTEAFF. The gene calls are TRBV4-2 and TRBJ1-1; D is perhaps TRBD1 (6 bases). Germline CDR1 is LGHNA and CDR2 is YNFKEQ. V was shortened by 3 bases and J by 4 bases, with 15 bases between the two germline ends. The CDR3 covers 15 residues.

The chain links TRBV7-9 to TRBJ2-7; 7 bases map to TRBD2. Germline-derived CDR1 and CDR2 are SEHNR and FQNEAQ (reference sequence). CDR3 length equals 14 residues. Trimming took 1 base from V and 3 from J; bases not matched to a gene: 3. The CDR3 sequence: CASSLGGGYYEQYV. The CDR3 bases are TGTGCCAGCAGCTTAGGCGGGGGATACTACGAGCAGTACGTC.

CDR3 in amino acids: CASSSSGFDEQFF. CDR3 nucleotides: TGTGCCAGCAGCTCTTCAGGGTTCGATGAGCAGTTCTTC. V is TRBV7-6 and J is TRBJ2-1; D is possibly TRBD1 (5 bases). The V gene lost 4 bases and the J gene lost 8 bases, with 12 bases spanning the gap. The CDR3 runs 13 residues. The V gene's germline CDR1 is SGHVS and CDR2 FNYEAQ.

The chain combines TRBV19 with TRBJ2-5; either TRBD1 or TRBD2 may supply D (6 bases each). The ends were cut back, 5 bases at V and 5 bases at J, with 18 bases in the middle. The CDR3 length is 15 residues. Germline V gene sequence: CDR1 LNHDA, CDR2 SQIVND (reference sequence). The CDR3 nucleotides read TGTGCCAGTAGTCCCCCCAGGGGCCGGGGGGAGACCCAGTACTTC. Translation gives CASSPPRGRGETQYF.

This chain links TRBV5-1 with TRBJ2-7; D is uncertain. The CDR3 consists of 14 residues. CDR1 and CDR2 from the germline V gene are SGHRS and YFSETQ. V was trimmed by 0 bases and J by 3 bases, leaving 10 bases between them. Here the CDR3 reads CASSLGLILYEQYF. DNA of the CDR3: TGCGCCAGCAGCTTGGGCCTGATACTCTACGAGCAGTACTTC.

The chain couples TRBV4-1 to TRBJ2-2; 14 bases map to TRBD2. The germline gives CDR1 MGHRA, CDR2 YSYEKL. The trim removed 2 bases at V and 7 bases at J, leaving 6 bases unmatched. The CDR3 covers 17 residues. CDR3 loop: CASSQKTSGGANGELFF. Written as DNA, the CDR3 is TGCGCCAGCAGCCAAAAGACTAGCGGGGGGGCCAACGGGGAGCTGTTTTTT.

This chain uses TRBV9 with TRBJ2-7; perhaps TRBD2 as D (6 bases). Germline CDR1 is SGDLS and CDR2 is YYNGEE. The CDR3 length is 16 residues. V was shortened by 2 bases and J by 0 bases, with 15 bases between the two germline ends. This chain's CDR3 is CASSVGGAHYSYEQYF. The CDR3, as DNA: TGTGCCAGCAGCGTGGGGGGAGCCCACTACTCCTACGAGCAGTACTTC.

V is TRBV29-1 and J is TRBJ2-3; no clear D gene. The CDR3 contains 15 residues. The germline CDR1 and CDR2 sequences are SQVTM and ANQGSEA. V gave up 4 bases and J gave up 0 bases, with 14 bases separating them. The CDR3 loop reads CSVVGRVASTDTQYF. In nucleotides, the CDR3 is TGCAGCGTTGTCGGTCGGGTGGCTAGCACAGATACGCAGTATTTT.

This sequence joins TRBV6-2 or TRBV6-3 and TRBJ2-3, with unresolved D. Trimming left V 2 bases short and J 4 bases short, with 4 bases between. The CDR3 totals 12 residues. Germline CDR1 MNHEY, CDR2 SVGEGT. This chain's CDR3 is CASSYEADTQYF. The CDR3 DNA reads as TGTGCCAGCAGTTACGAGGCAGATACGCAGTATTTT.

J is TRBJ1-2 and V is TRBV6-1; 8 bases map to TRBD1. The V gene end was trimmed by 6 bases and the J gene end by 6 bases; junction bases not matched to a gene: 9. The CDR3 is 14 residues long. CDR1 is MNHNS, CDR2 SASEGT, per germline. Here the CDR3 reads CASSPGDRGNGYTF. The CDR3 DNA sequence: TGTGCCAGCAGCCCTGGAGACAGGGGAAATGGCTACACCTTC.

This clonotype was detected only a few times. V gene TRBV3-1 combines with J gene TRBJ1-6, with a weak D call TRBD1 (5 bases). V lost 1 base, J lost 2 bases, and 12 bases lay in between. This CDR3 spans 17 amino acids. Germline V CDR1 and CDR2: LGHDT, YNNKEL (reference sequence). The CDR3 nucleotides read TGTGCCAGCAGCCAAGGTTTGCGGGGCACCTATAATTCACCCCTCCACTTT. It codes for CASSQGLRGTYNSPLHF.

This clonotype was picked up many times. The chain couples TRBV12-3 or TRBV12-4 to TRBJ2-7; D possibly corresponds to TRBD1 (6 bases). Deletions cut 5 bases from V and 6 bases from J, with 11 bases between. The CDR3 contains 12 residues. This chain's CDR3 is CASSHRVSEQYV. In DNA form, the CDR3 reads TGTGCCAGCAGTCACAGGGTGAGCGAGCAGTACGTC.

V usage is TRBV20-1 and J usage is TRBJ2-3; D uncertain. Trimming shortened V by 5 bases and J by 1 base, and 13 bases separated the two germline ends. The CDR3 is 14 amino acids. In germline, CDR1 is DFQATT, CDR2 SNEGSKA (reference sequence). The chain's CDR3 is CSAQRVPGTDTQYF. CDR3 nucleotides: TGCAGTGCTCAACGGGTCCCAGGCACAGATACGCAGTATTTT.

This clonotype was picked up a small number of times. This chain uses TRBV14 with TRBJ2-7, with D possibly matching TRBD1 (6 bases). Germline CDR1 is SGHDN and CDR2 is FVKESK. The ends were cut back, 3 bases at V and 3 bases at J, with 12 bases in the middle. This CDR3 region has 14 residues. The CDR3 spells CASSQSGAFYEQYV. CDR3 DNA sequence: TGTGCCAGCAGCCAGTCAGGGGCATTCTACGAGCAGTACGTC.

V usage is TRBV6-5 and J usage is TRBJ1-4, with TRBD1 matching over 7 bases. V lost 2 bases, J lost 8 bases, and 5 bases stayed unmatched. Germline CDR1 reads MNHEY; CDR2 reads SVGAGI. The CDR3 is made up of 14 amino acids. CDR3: CASSYGTVAEKLFF. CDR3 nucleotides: TGTGCCAGCAGTTACGGGACAGTCGCAGAAAAACTGTTTTTT.

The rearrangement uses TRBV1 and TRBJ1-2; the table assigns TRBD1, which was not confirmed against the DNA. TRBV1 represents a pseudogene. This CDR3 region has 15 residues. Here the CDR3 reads CTSSQEGDRADGYTF. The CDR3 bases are TGCACCAGCAGCCAAGAGGGGGACAGGGCTGATGGCTACACCTTC.

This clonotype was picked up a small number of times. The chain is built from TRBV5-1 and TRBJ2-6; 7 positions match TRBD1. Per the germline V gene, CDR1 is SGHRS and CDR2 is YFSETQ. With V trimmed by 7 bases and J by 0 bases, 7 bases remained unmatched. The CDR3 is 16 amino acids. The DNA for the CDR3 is TGCGCCAGCGACAGGGACGGGACCTCTGGGGCCAACGTCCTGACTTTC. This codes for CASDRDGTSGANVLTF.

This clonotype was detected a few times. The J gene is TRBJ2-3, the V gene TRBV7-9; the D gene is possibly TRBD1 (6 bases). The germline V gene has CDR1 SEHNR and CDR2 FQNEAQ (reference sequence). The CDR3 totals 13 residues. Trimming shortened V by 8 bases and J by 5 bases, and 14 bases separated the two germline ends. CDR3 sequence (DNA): TGTGCCAGCGTTTCAGGACAGTTAGATACGCAGTATTTT. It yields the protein CASVSGQLDTQYF. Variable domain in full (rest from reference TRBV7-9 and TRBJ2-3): DTGVSQNPRHKITKRGQNVTFRCDPISEHNRLYWYRQTLGQGPEFLTYFQNEAQLEKSRLLSDRFSAERPKGSFSTLEIQRTEQGDSAMYLCASVSGQLDTQYFGPGTRLTVL.

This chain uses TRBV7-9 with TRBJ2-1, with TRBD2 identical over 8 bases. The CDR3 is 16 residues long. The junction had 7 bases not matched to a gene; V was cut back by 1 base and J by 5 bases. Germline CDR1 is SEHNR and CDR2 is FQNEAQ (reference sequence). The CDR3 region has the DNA TGTGCCAGCAGCTTAGTCGGCGGGGGGTCCAACAATGAGCAGTTCTTC. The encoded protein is CASSLVGGGSNNEQFF.

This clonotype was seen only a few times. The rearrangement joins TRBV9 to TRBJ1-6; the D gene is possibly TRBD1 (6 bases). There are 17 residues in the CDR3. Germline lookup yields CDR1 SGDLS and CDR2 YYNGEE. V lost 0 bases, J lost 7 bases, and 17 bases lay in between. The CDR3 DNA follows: TGTGCCAGCAGCGTAGGGGGGGACACTGGCGGGAATTCACCCCTCCACTTT. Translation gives CASSVGGDTGGNSPLHF.

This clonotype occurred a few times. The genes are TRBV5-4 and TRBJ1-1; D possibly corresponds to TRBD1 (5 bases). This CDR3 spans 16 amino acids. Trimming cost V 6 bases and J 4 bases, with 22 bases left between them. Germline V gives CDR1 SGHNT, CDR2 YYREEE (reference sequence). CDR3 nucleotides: TGTGCCAGCACATTTGGTCAACATGGGGCGGTCACTGAAGCTTTCTTT. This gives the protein CASTFGQHGAVTEAFF.

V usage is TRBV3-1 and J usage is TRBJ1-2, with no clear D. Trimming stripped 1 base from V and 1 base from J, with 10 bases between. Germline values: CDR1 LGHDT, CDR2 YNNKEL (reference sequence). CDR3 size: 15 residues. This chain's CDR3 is CASSQGGRDNYGYTF. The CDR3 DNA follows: TGTGCCAGCAGCCAAGGAGGTCGCGATAACTATGGCTACACCTTC.

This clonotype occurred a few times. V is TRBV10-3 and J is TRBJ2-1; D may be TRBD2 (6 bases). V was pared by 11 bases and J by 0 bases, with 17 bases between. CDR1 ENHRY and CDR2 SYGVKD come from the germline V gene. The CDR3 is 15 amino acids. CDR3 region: CASTGAESSYNEQFF. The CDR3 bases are TGTGCCTCGACGGGAGCGGAGAGCTCCTACAATGAGCAGTTCTTC.

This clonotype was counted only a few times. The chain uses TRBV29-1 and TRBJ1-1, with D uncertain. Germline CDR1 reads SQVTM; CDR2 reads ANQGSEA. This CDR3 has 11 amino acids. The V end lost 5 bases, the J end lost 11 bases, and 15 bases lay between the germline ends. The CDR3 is CSVQPISTAFF. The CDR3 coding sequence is TGCAGCGTTCAACCGATAAGTACTGCTTTCTTT. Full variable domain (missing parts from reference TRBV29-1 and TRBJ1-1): SAVISQKPSRDICQRGTSLTIQCQVDSQVTMMFWYRQQPGQSLTLIATANQGSEATYESGFVIDKFPISRPNLTFSTLTVSNMSPEDSSIYLCSVQPISTAFFGQGTRLTVV.

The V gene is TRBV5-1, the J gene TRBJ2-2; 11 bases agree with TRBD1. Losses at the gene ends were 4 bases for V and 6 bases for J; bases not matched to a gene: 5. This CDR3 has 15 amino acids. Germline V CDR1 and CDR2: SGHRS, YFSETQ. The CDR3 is CASSARTGGAGELFF. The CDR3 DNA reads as TGCGCCAGCAGCGCCCGGACAGGGGGCGCCGGGGAGCTGTTTTTT. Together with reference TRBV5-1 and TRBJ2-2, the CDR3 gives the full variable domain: KAGVTQTPRYLIKTRGQQVTLSCSPISGHRSVSWYQQTPGQGLQFLFEYFSETQRNKGNFPGRFSGRQFSNSRSEMNVSTLELGDSALYLCASSARTGGAGELFFGEGSRLTVL.

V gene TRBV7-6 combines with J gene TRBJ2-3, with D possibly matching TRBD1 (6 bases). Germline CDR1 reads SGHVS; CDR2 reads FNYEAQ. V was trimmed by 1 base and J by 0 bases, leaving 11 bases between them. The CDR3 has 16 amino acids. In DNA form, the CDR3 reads TGTGCCAGCAGCTTAGACAGGGTAACTAGCACAGATACGCAGTATTTT. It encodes CASSLDRVTSTDTQYF. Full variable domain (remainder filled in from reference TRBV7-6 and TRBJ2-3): GAGVSQSPRYKVTKRGQDVALRCDPISGHVSLYWYRQALGQGPEFLTYFNYEAQQDKSGLPNDRFSAERPEGSISTLTIQRTEQRDSAMYRCASSLDRVTSTDTQYFGPGTRLTVL.

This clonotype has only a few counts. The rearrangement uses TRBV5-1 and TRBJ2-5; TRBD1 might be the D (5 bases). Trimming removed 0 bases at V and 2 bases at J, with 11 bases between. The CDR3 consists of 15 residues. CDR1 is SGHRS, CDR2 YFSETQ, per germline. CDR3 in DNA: TGCGCCAGCAGCTTGGGATCAGGGCAACAAGAGACCCAGTACTTC. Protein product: CASSLGSGQQETQYF.

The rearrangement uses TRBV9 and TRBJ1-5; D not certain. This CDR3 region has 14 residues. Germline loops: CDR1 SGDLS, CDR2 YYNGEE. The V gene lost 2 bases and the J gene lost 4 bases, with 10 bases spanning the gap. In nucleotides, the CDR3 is TGTGCCAGCAGCGTTTCGGCAGAAAATCAGCCCCAGCATTTT. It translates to CASSVSAENQPQHF.